This TCR beta chain appears in the sequencing data of a study of cytomegalovirus exposure and HLA in healthy donors. Study-wide background: The approximately 120 validation repertoires, a later analysis reported, used the same platform as the approximately 700 first-cohort repertoires.

The CDR3 covers 17 residues. Study conclusions and caveats: The tendency of first-cohort TCR clusters to co-occur in the 120 validation repertoires was the finding of a later analysis. In vitro checks showed that a few CMV-associated chains really do target CMV antigens. Using the classifier, cytomegalovirus status was reportedly diagnosed with high specificity and sensitivity.

With regard to this clone: Antigen unknown.

The method was immunoSEQ multiplex PCR; TCRdb's version includes in-frame clones alone and lacks a portion of them. Seen here are 300,000 to 400,000 clones, around 90% observed once, and the top ten hold approximately 0.96%. This clonotype originated in a man under 40 in good health and CMV-seronegative. The chain carries TRBV12-2 and TRBJ2-7; the table names TRBD1, a call not compared with the DNA. TRBV12-2 has pseudogene status. Sequencing was carried out using PBMCs. The CDR3 spells CASRLVFGDRPAYEQYF. CDR3 sequence (DNA): TGTGCAAGTCGCTTAGTCTTCGGGGACAGGCCAGCCTACGAGCAGTACTTC.